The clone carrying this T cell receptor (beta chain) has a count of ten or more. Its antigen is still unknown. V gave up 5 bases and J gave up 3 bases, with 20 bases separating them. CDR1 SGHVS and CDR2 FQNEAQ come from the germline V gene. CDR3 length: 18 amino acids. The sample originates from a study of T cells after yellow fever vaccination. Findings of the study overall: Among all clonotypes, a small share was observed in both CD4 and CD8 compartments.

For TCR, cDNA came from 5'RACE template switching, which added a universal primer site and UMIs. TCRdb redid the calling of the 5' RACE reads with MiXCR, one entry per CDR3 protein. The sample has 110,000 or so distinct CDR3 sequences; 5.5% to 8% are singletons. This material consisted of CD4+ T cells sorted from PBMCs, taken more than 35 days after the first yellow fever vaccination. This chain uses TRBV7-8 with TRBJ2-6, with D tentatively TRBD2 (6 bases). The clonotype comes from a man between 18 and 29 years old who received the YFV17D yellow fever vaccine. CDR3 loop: CASSPRGGVLSGANVLTF. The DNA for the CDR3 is TGTGCCAGCAGCCCCAGAGGAGGGGTTTTAAGTGGGGCCAACGTCCTGACTTTC. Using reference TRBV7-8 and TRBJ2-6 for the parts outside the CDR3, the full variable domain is GAGVSQSPRYKVAKRGQDVALRCDPISGHVSLFWYQQALGQGPEFLTYFQNEAQLDKSGLPSDRFFAERPEGSVSTLKIQRTQQEDSAVYLCASSPRGGVLSGANVLTFGAGSRLTVL.